These 30 T cell receptor beta chains were all obtained from the same sample, sequenced in a study of control samples from healthy donors and cancer patients. The assay was immunoSEQ multiplex PCR, and TCRdb's table has in-frame clones only and misses some. The sample has roughly 92,000 clones; around 83% are singletons. The specimen was blood. Source of these receptors: a woman aged 50 to 60 in good health.

This clone was seen just once. The rearrangement uses TRBV6-6 and TRBJ2-7, with TRBD2 identical over 8 bases. CDR3 length: 15 amino acids. J lost 6 bases, V lost 8 bases, and 15 bases had no gene match. Looked up from germline, CDR1 is MNHNY and CDR2 is SVGAGI (reference sequence). CDR3 in amino acids: CASRPSGLSEPEQYF. The CDR3 region has the DNA TGTGCCAGCCGCCCTAGCGGGCTCTCCGAACCCGAGCAGTACTTC.

The rearrangement uses TRBV7-2 and TRBJ1-2; 10 bases line up with TRBD1. Trimming took 5 bases from V and 8 from J; bases not matched to a gene: 5. The CDR3 loop spans 13 amino acids. Germline V lookup: CDR1 SGHTA, CDR2 FQGNSA. CDR3 DNA sequence: TGTGCCAGCAGCCGACAGGGGGCGGGGGGCTACACCTTC. This sequence encodes CASSRQGAGGYTF.

The chain carries TRBV5-1 and TRBJ2-7; 9 bases fit TRBD1. The CDR3 loop spans 15 amino acids. V gave up 5 bases and J gave up 0 bases; unmatched junction bases: 6. CDR1 and CDR2 (germline): SGHRS, YFSETQ. The CDR3 protein is CASSFGTGSSYEQYF. In DNA form, the CDR3 reads TGCGCCAGCAGTTTCGGGACAGGGAGCTCCTACGAGCAGTACTTC.

The V call is TRBV11-3, the J call TRBJ1-4; D is unresolved. Germline CDR1 reads SGHNT; CDR2 reads YENEEA. V dropped 5 bases and J dropped 3 bases, with 10 bases sitting between them. The CDR3 runs 14 residues. The CDR3 bases are TGTGCCAGCAGCAAGGACGGCTCTAATGAAAAACTGTTTTTT. Translation gives CASSKDGSNEKLFF. The whole variable domain, filled in from reference TRBV11-3 and TRBJ1-4, reads EAGVVQSPRYKIIEKKQPVAFWCNPISGHNTLYWYLQNLGQGPELLIRYENEEAVDDSQLPKDRFSAERLKGVDSTLKIQPAELGDSAVYLCASSKDGSNEKLFFGSGTQLSVL.

This sequence joins TRBV11-2 and TRBJ2-1; 9 bases are a match to TRBD2. The trim removed 7 bases at V and 0 bases at J, leaving 4 bases unmatched. Germline CDR1 is SGHAT and CDR2 is FQNNGV. This CDR3 spans 15 amino acids. The CDR3 DNA reads TGTGCCAGCACCCGTAGCGGGAGCTCCTACAATGAGCAGTTCTTC. The encoded protein is CASTRSGSSYNEQFF.

The chain links TRBV5-1 to TRBJ1-3, with D uncertain. CDR1 is SGHRS and CDR2 is YFSETQ in the germline V gene. This CDR3 has 15 amino acids. The V gene lost 1 base and the J gene lost 0 bases, with 8 bases spanning the gap. Here the CDR3 DNA reads TGCGCCAGCAGCTTGCCCAGTTCCTCTGGAAACACCATATATTTT. It codes for CASSLPSSSGNTIYF. The whole variable domain, remainder taken from reference TRBV5-1 and TRBJ1-3, is KAGVTQTPRYLIKTRGQQVTLSCSPISGHRSVSWYQQTPGQGLQFLFEYFSETQRNKGNFPGRFSGRQFSNSRSEMNVSTLELGDSALYLCASSLPSSSGNTIYFGEGSWLTVV.

Of note for this clone: At the DNA level, this CDR3 is encoded by other sequences in the same sample as well. Here the CDR3 reads CASSYQETQYF. The CDR3 region has the DNA TGTGCCAGCAGTTACCAAGAGACCCAGTACTTC. The rearrangement joins TRBV2 to TRBJ2-5; D gene uncertain. This CDR3 is built from 11 residues. V lost 5 bases and J 0 bases, leaving 1 base between the germline ends. Germline assignment: CDR1 SNHLY and CDR2 FYNNEI.

V gene TRBV6-5 combines with J gene TRBJ2-2; TRBD2 matches 12 bases. The CDR3 length is 15 residues. The germline gives CDR1 MNHEY, CDR2 SVGAGI. The trim removed 5 bases at V and 3 bases at J, leaving 1 base unmatched. CDR3 region: CASSRLAGDTGELFF. The DNA for the CDR3 is TGTGCCAGCAGTCGACTAGCGGGAGACACCGGGGAGCTGTTTTTT.

This chain uses TRBV5-4 with TRBJ2-3, with 8 bases fitting TRBD2. Trimming cost V 9 bases and J 0 bases; bases outside gene matches: 9. The CDR3 is 15 amino acids. CDR1 and CDR2 (germline): SGHNT, YYREEE (reference sequence). The CDR3 sequence is CAIPQAGDSTDTQYF. In DNA, the CDR3 is TGTGCCATCCCCCAAGCGGGGGACAGCACAGATACGCAGTATTTT.

The rearrangement links TRBV20-1 to TRBJ2-7; D remains ambiguous. This CDR3 has 15 residues. Trimming took 3 bases from V and 3 from J, leaving 18 bases between them. Germline-derived CDR1 and CDR2 are DFQATT and SNEGSKA (reference sequence). The CDR3 coding sequence is TGCAGTGCTAGTCCCCTTCGGTTCGCCGACTACGAGCAGTACTTC. Its protein product is CSASPLRFADYEQYF.

V usage is TRBV5-1 and J usage is TRBJ2-2, with no clear D. This CDR3 is 14 amino acids long. Looked up from germline, CDR1 is SGHRS and CDR2 is YFSETQ. Trimming left V 2 bases short and J 3 bases short, with 8 bases between. In nucleotides, the CDR3 is TGCGCCAGCAGCTTATGGGAATACACCGGGGAGCTGTTTTTT. Its translation is CASSLWEYTGELFF.

As concerns this clone: Other DNA sequences in this specimen translate into the identical CDR3. This chain joins TRBV2 and TRBJ1-3; TRBD1 is a possible D gene (6 bases). With 1 base removed from V and 4 bases from J, the gap between germline ends came to 14 bases. This CDR3 has 16 amino acids. The germline V gene has CDR1 SNHLY and CDR2 FYNNEI. The DNA of the CDR3 is TGTGCCAGCAGTGAAGTTAAACAGGGTTCCGGAAACACCATATATTTT. This encodes CASSEVKQGSGNTIYF.

This rearrangement joins TRBV28 to TRBJ1-4, with no clear D. The V end was cut by 3 bases, the J end by 8 bases, with 13 bases between. Looked up from germline, CDR1 is MDHEN and CDR2 is SYDVKM. The CDR3 extends over 14 amino acids. CDR3 nucleotide sequence: TGTGCCAGCAGTTTCGGCACGATAAGAGAAAAACTGTTTTTT. It codes for CASSFGTIREKLFF.

The chain employs TRBV27 and TRBJ2-3, with D possibly TRBD1 on 5 matching bases. The CDR3 runs to 13 residues. Germline CDR1 and CDR2: MNHEY and SMNVEV (reference sequence). V was cut by 7 bases and J by 7 bases, with 15 bases left in between. In nucleotides, the CDR3 is TGTGCCAGCATTTCCCTGCAGGGCCATACGCAGTATTTT. Translation: CASISLQGHTQYF.

The genes are TRBV9 and TRBJ2-4; 8 positions match TRBD1. CDR3 size: 16 residues. V lost 0 bases to trimming and J lost 2 bases; unmatched junction nucleotides: 4. Germline V lookup: CDR1 SGDLS, CDR2 YYNGEE. In DNA form, the CDR3 reads TGTGCCAGCAGCGTAGGTCAGGGGGCATCCAAAAACATTCAGTACTTC. This translates into CASSVGQGASKNIQYF.

This sequence joins TRBV28 and TRBJ1-2, with D uncertain. CDR1 MDHEN and CDR2 SYDVKM come from the germline V gene. V lost 6 bases to trimming and J lost 0 bases, with 17 bases between them. The CDR3 extends over 16 amino acids. The CDR3 reads CASRSVTGISNYGYTF. In DNA form, the CDR3 reads TGTGCCAGCAGGTCCGTGACTGGCATTTCTAACTATGGCTACACCTTC.

This clone was observed a handful of times. The CDR3 reads CASSLEQGAGGYTF. CDR3 DNA: TGCGCCAGCAGCTTGGAACAGGGTGCCGGTGGCTACACCTTC. V gene TRBV5-1 combines with J gene TRBJ1-2, with D possibly matching TRBD1 (6 bases). Germline-derived CDR1 and CDR2 are SGHRS and YFSETQ. The CDR3 has 14 residues. The V gene lost 0 bases and the J gene lost 7 bases, with 13 bases spanning the gap.

The chain links TRBV7-2 to TRBJ2-1; TRBD2 agrees at 8 bases. This CDR3 spans 16 amino acids. Germline V gene lookup returns CDR1 SGHTA and CDR2 FQGNSA. V shed 4 bases and J 2 bases; nucleotides not matched to a gene: 7. CDR3 residues: CASSSQSGSAYNEQFF. CDR3 nucleotides: TGTGCCAGCAGCTCCCAAAGCGGGAGCGCCTACAATGAGCAGTTCTTC.

The chain uses TRBV10-3 and TRBJ1-6; TRBD1 matches at 7 bases. Germline assignment: CDR1 ENHRY and CDR2 SYGVKD. CDR3 length: 13 residues. V lost 7 bases and J lost 5; bases outside the gene matches: 2. As DNA, the CDR3 is TGTGCCATCAATGACAGGGATAATTCACCCCTCCACTTT. Protein product: CAINDRDNSPLHF.

The V call is TRBV19, the J call TRBJ1-5; D possibly corresponds to TRBD1 (5 bases). Germline V gene lookup returns CDR1 LNHDA and CDR2 SQIVND (reference sequence). Between the trimmed V and J ends, which lost 5 bases and 3 bases, there was a span of 14 bases. The CDR3 runs 15 residues. The CDR3 DNA is TGTGCCAGTAGTTCGGGGGTCGATTACAATCAGCCCCAGCATTTT. It codes for CASSSGVDYNQPQHF.

The CDR3, as DNA: TGTGCCAGCAGCCCACGATGGGACAGGGGCCCTGAAGCTTTCTTT. Its protein is CASSPRWDRGPEAFF. The chain employs TRBV5-8 and TRBJ1-1; 10 nucleotides align to TRBD1. The V segment lost 4 bases and the J segment 6 bases; nucleotides outside the gene matches: 9. The CDR3 length is 15 residues. CDR1 is SGHTS and CDR2 is YDEGEE in the germline V gene.

V usage is TRBV28 and J usage is TRBJ1-4, with D maybe TRBD1 (5 bases). The CDR3 is 18 amino acids. V was trimmed by 2 bases and J by 0 bases, leaving 16 bases between them. The V gene's germline CDR1 is MDHEN and CDR2 SYDVKM. CDR3 DNA sequence: TGTGCCAGCAGTTTACGGGTGGGCGGGACTGCAACTAATGAAAAACTGTTTTTT. Translation: CASSLRVGGTATNEKLFF.

The rearrangement links TRBV27 to TRBJ2-1, with 8 nucleotides matching TRBD2. Per the germline V gene, CDR1 is MNHEY and CDR2 is SMNVEV (reference sequence). The ends lost 6 bases at V and 9 bases at J; junction bases unmatched: 16. CDR3 length equals 16 residues. The CDR3 loop reads CASRSPGPGLEGEQFF. CDR3 DNA: TGTGCCAGCAGAAGCCCAGGACCGGGACTAGAGGGTGAGCAGTTCTTC.

This sequence joins TRBV10-3 and TRBJ1-1, with 10 nucleotides matching TRBD1. Germline CDR1 reads ENHRY; CDR2 reads SYGVKD. With V trimmed by 4 bases and J by 1 base, 3 bases remained unmatched. This CDR3 region has 15 residues. The CDR3 region is CAISGRDRGNTEAFF. The CDR3 DNA is TGTGCCATCAGTGGGAGGGACAGGGGGAACACTGAAGCTTTCTTT.

This clone appeared a single time. This sequence joins TRBV9 and TRBJ2-5, with D perhaps TRBD1 (5 bases). CDR1 SGDLS and CDR2 YYNGEE come from the germline V gene. The CDR3 extends over 14 amino acids. Trimming pared 3 bases from V and 1 base from J, leaving 10 bases between. In nucleotides, the CDR3 is TGTGCCAGCAGCGGGTCAGGGTTCCAAGAGACCCAGTACTTC. The encoded protein is CASSGSGFQETQYF.

This clone was counted a few times. V usage is TRBV19 and J usage is TRBJ1-3, with 8 bases aligning to TRBD1. J gave up 7 bases and V 8 bases, and 7 bases lay outside the gene matches. The CDR3 loop spans 13 amino acids. Germline V lookup: CDR1 LNHDA, CDR2 SQIVND (reference sequence). As DNA, the CDR3 is TGTGCCAGTGGAGACAGGGGTGTGAACACCATATATTTT. Translation gives CASGDRGVNTIYF.

The chain carries TRBV10-3 and TRBJ2-7, with D uncertain. The CDR3 totals 14 residues. Trimming took 0 bases from V and 2 from J, leaving 8 bases between them. CDR1 is ENHRY and CDR2 is SYGVKD in the germline V gene. The DNA for the CDR3 is TGTGCCATCAGTGAGTCGCCGCCGACCTACGAGCAGTACTTC. Residues: CAISESPPTYEQYF.

This sequence joins TRBV19 and TRBJ2-2; D ambiguous. From germline, CDR1 is LNHDA and CDR2 SQIVND (reference sequence). The CDR3 runs 13 residues. V lost 7 bases and J lost 4, with 10 bases in between. The CDR3 bases are TGTGCCAGTAACGAGGTATCCACCGGGGAGCTGTTTTTT. The encoded protein is CASNEVSTGELFF.

The chain has TRBV12-3 or TRBV12-4 and TRBJ1-2, with no clear D. V lost 6 bases and J lost 2, with 10 bases in between. This CDR3 region has 13 residues. CDR3 residues: CASSPRVNYGYTF. CDR3 DNA: TGTGCCAGCAGCCCCAGAGTGAACTATGGCTACACCTTC.

CDR3 DNA sequence: TGCGCCAGCGGTCTCCGGGCCAGCGGCACAGATACGCAGTATTTT. Its translation is CASGLRASGTDTQYF. The chain employs TRBV4-3 and TRBJ2-3; D not resolved. Germline-derived CDR1 and CDR2 are LGHNA and YSLEER. V shed 8 bases and J shed 1 base, with 16 bases lying between them. The CDR3 loop spans 15 amino acids.